The rows below give T cell receptor beta chains drawn from one sample of a study of CD8+ T cells in alopecia areata. Libraries were prepared by immunoSEQ multiplex PCR; TCRdb keeps only in-frame clonotypes and omits some of them. The repertoire consists of 150,000 to 200,000 clones, with approximately 57% occurring once and the leading ten covering 14%. The sample was CD4+ T cells sorted from blood, taken at week 24, from a patient treated with tofacitinib. These receptor sequences come from a human donor with alopecia areata. CDR3s include the opening cysteine and the closing phenylalanine or tryptophan. Each record gives: J gene, clone size, D gene, CDR3 length, V gene, CDR3 protein, CDR3 DNA. The D gene is left open where the match is weak. The size entry is marked missing in some rows and otherwise reads once, few, many or a size class.

J: TRBJ2-7
size: NA
D: TRBD1
length: 15
V: TRBV7-9
CDR3: CASSQGQANSYEQYF
DNA: TGTGCCAGCAGCCAAGGACAGGCGAACTCCTACGAGCAGTACTTC

J: TRBJ1-1
size: NA
D: TRBD1
length: 16
V: TRBV19
CDR3: CASTLTGGRLVTEAFF
DNA: TGTGCCAGTACGCTGACAGGGGGCAGGTTGGTGACTGAAGCTTTCTTT

J: TRBJ1-2
size: NA
D: NA
length: 13
V: TRBV9
CDR3: CASSPDQHYGYTF
DNA: TGTGCCAGCAGCCCGGACCAACACTATGGCTACACCTTC

J: TRBJ2-5
size: NA
D: NA
length: 14
V: TRBV11-3
CDR3: CASSLWADQETQYF
DNA: TGTGCCAGCAGCTTATGGGCGGACCAAGAGACCCAGTACTTC

J: TRBJ2-5
size: NA
D: NA
length: 14
V: TRBV9
CDR3: CASSVGNAQETQYF
DNA: TGTGCCAGCAGCGTAGGGAATGCCCAAGAGACCCAGTACTTC

J: TRBJ2-5
size: NA
D: TRBD1
length: 14
V: TRBV5-1
CDR3: CASSPGTVGETQYF
DNA: TGCGCCAGCAGCCCGGGGACAGTGGGGGAGACCCAGTACTTC

J: TRBJ2-5
size: few
D: NA
length: 14
V: TRBV10-3
CDR3: CAISESGRVETQYF
DNA: TGTGCCATCAGTGAGTCGGGGCGTGTAGAGACCCAGTACTTC

J: TRBJ2-3
size: NA
D: TRBD1
length: 15
V: TRBV30
CDR3: CAWSIRTGHTDTQYF
DNA: TGTGCCTGGAGCATTCGGACAGGGCACACAGATACGCAGTATTTT

J: TRBJ2-5
size: NA
D: NA
length: 12
V: TRBV15
CDR3: CATSRVLETQYF
DNA: TGTGCCACCAGCAGAGTACTCGAGACCCAGTACTTC

J: TRBJ2-4
size: few
D: TRBD1
length: 14
V: TRBV29-1
CDR3: CSVRPGQGVNIQYF
DNA: TGCAGCGTCAGACCGGGACAGGGGGTCAACATTCAGTACTTC

J: TRBJ2-6
size: NA
D: TRBD2
length: 18
V: TRBV30
CDR3: CAWSTPGLTASGANVLTF
DNA: TGTGCCTGGAGTACGCCGGGACTAACCGCCTCTGGGGCCAACGTCCTGACTTTC

J: TRBJ1-1
size: NA
D: NA
length: 13
V: TRBV5-1
CDR3: CASSLGTNTEAFF
DNA: TGCGCCAGCAGCTTGGGCACAAACACTGAAGCTTTCTTT

J: TRBJ1-2
size: NA
D: TRBD1
length: 15
V: TRBV2
CDR3: CASSERQGNSYGYTF
DNA: TGTGCCAGCAGTGAACGACAGGGTAATTCCTATGGCTACACCTTC

J: TRBJ1-2
size: NA
D: NA
length: 13
V: TRBV6-5
CDR3: CASSYSLQYGYTF
DNA: TGTGCCAGCAGTTACTCGCTGCAGTATGGCTACACCTTC

J: TRBJ2-3
size: NA
D: TRBD2
length: 16
V: TRBV4-1
CDR3: CASSQKAGGVTDTQYF
DNA: TGCGCCAGCAGCCAAAAAGCGGGGGGCGTGACAGATACGCAGTATTTT

J: TRBJ2-7
size: NA
D: TRBD2
length: 15
V: TRBV5-1
CDR3: CASSPVIAGAVEQYF
DNA: TGCGCCAGCAGCCCGGTGATTGCGGGAGCCGTCGAGCAGTACTTC

J: TRBJ1-5
size: NA
D: NA
length: 15
V: TRBV23-1
CDR3: CASTPTWEGKWPQHF
DNA: TGCGCCAGCACACCGACCTGGGAGGGCAAGTGGCCCCAGCATTTT

J: TRBJ2-1
size: once
D: TRBD1
length: 14
V: TRBV7-2
CDR3: CASSSPTGRHEQFF
DNA: TGTGCCAGCAGCTCACCGACAGGGCGACATGAGCAGTTCTTC

J: TRBJ2-5
size: NA
D: NA
length: 14
V: TRBV10-3
CDR3: CAISDAPESETQYF
DNA: TGTGCCATCAGTGACGCCCCAGAGAGTGAGACCCAGTACTTC

J: TRBJ1-6
size: NA
D: NA
length: 13
V: TRBV5-1
CDR3: CASSLGADSPLHF
DNA: TGCGCCAGCAGCTTGGGGGCGGATTCACCCCTCCACTTT

J: TRBJ1-5
size: NA
D: NA
length: 13
V: TRBV4-1
CDR3: CASSHPRGALRYF
DNA: TGCGCCAGCAGCCACCCGAGGGGGGCCCTGAGGTATTTT

J: TRBJ1-6
size: few
D: NA
length: 14
V: TRBV4-2
CDR3: CASSQFSYNSPLHF
DNA: TGTGCCAGCAGCCAGTTCTCCTATAATTCACCCCTCCACTTT

J: TRBJ1-5
size: NA
D: NA
length: 12
V: TRBV6-6
CDR3: CASSFQGEPQHF
DNA: TGTGCCAGCAGTTTTCAGGGTGAGCCCCAGCATTTT

J: TRBJ2-5
size: few
D: TRBD2
length: 17
V: TRBV11-2
CDR3: CASSQLAGGLSKETQYF
DNA: TGTGCCAGCAGCCAACTAGCGGGGGGGCTATCTAAAGAGACCCAGTACTTC

J: TRBJ1-2
size: NA
D: NA
length: 12
V: TRBV30
CDR3: CAWISLRHGYTF
DNA: TGTGCCTGGATATCCCTAAGGCATGGCTACACCTTC

J: TRBJ2-1
size: NA
D: TRBD2
length: 13
V: TRBV27
CDR3: CASSLSGGNEQFF
DNA: TGTGCCAGCAGTTTAAGCGGGGGCAATGAGCAGTTCTTC

J: TRBJ2-3
size: many
D: NA
length: 12
V: TRBV29-1
CDR3: CSVAGQPETQYF
DNA: TGCAGCGTTGCCGGACAGCCAGAAACGCAGTATTTT

J: TRBJ2-7
size: NA
D: TRBD1
length: 15
V: TRBV5-1
CDR3: CASSAPGGVTYEQYF
DNA: TGCGCCAGCAGCGCACCAGGGGGTGTAACCTACGAGCAGTACTTC

J: TRBJ2-2
size: few
D: TRBD1
length: 15
V: TRBV29-1
CDR3: CSVEGGDRATGELFF
DNA: TGCAGCGTTGAGGGCGGGGACAGGGCCACCGGGGAGCTGTTTTTT

J: TRBJ2-3
size: NA
D: TRBD2
length: 16
V: TRBV5-1
CDR3: CASSLAAAGGRDTQYF
DNA: TGCGCCAGCAGCTTGGCCGCGGCGGGGGGCCGAGATACGCAGTATTTT

J: TRBJ1-1
size: NA
D: NA
length: 14
V: TRBV30
CDR3: CAWRVLGANTEAFF
DNA: TGTGCCTGGAGGGTCCTGGGGGCGAACACTGAAGCTTTCTTT

J: TRBJ2-5
size: NA
D: NA
length: 13
V: TRBV4-1
CDR3: CASSQTVQETQYF
DNA: TGCGCCAGCAGCCAGACAGTTCAAGAGACCCAGTACTTC

J: TRBJ1-2
size: NA
D: NA
length: 10
V: TRBV29-1
CDR3: CSVVTVGYTF
DNA: TGCAGCGTTGTGACCGTTGGCTACACCTTC

J: TRBJ2-7
size: few
D: TRBD2
length: 13
V: TRBV29-1
CDR3: CSVGSGRSYEQYF
DNA: TGCAGCGTTGGGTCCGGGAGGAGTTACGAGCAGTACTTC

J: TRBJ2-2
size: few
D: NA
length: 14
V: TRBV6-4
CDR3: CASRGGGNTGELFF
DNA: TGTGCCAGCAGAGGTGGAGGGAACACCGGGGAGCTGTTTTTT

J: TRBJ1-1
size: few
D: NA
length: 16
V: TRBV30
CDR3: CAWTPTGRGTVTEAFF
DNA: TGTGCCTGGACCCCAACCGGTAGGGGTACGGTCACTGAAGCTTTCTTT

J: TRBJ2-5
size: NA
D: NA
length: 11
V: TRBV10-3
CDR3: CAISGGETQYF
DNA: TGTGCCATCAGTGGCGGGGAGACCCAGTACTTC

J: TRBJ1-1
size: NA
D: NA
length: 12
V: TRBV6-1
CDR3: CASNLQGGQAFF
DNA: TGTGCCAGCAATCTGCAGGGAGGCCAGGCTTTCTTT

J: TRBJ2-3
size: NA
D: NA
length: 15
V: TRBV2
CDR3: CASSDRGRSTDTQYF
DNA: TGTGCCAGCAGTGATAGGGGGAGGAGCACAGATACGCAGTATTTT

J: TRBJ2-2
size: NA
D: NA
length: 13
V: TRBV14
CDR3: CASSQVYTGELFF
DNA: TGTGCCAGCAGCCAAGTGTATACCGGGGAGCTGTTTTTT

J: TRBJ1-1
size: NA
D: TRBD1
length: 14
V: TRBV2
CDR3: CASSGGTALAEAFF
DNA: TGTGCCAGCAGTGGGGGGACAGCACTAGCTGAAGCTTTCTTT